This T cell receptor beta chain is from a study of cytomegalovirus exposure and HLA in healthy donors listed by TCRdb under 2017. With regard to the full study: An earlier analysis of some 620 of the donors reported approximately 260 Gb of sequence data and some 110 million unique TCR beta sequences obtained from about 180 million T cells. About 300 gigabases of sequencing data and 78 million or so unique TCR sequences were included in an early release covering several hundred HLA-typed donors. Among the roughly 400 genotyped donors, approximately 76% belonged to the genetic ancestry cluster associated with self-reported Caucasian donors. The study aimed to test whether signatures of past pathogen exposure could be identified by cataloging public T cell receptors. The study used immunosequencing to profile the T cell repertoires of under 700 subjects and linked those repertoires to cytomegalovirus serostatus. Along with the approximately 700-subject first cohort, a separate validation cohort of roughly 110 different subjects was used. High-throughput TCR immunosequencing, statistical association of individual TCRs with disease status, and machine learning were combined to predict cytomegalovirus infection status. A later analysis re-examined previously published TCR beta repertoires from about 670 donors and added high-resolution HLA genotyping to investigate patterns of TCR occurrence. The later analysis used no new phenotypic data to find candidate immune exposures, relying instead on TCR beta sequences and their occurrence across donors. An earlier analysis of nearly 600 of the donors applied high-throughput TCR beta sequencing to assess whether each TCR beta V gene segment acted as functional or pseudogenic. Alongside the repertoire data, information on donor age, sex, ethnicity and CMV serostatus was compiled. In a later genetic analysis, genome-wide SNP genotypes for about three fifths of the roughly 670 donors were used, and that subset was treated as a discovery cohort. All discovery cohort repertoires had been generated using a single sequencing platform. HLA typing included class I and class II loci at four-digit resolution. The number of donors typed differed by locus, with 629-630 for A, B, C, DRB1 and DQB1, more than 500 for DQA1, 606 for DPA1, and roughly 450 for DPB1. Roughly 5 DR-DQ haplotypes were handled as single units for association and clustering, since linkage in the cohort was strong. Across around 400 genotyped donors of the cohort, an average of about 250,000 unique TCR beta nucleotide sequences per donor were sequenced, and around 19% of those sequences were non-productive. Paper-wide results and their limitations: In a later analysis, TCR association rates were found to vary across HLA loci, with the most associated TCRs seen for DRB1 alleles and the fewest for HLA-C alleles. Most CMV-associated TCR beta chains appeared to be HLA-restricted in a later analysis, and the HLA associations seemed to be driven largely by CMV exposure. Strong co-occurrence of HLA alleles, especially DR and DQ, made assigning TCR associations to individual alleles difficult. A later analysis associated about 17,000 TCR beta sequences with specific HLA alleles at a false discovery rate of 0.05. A later genetic analysis reported fewer N-insertions in productive TCRs among donors in an Asian-associated ancestry cluster than the 666-donor mean. Some IMGT-functional V segments, including TRBV6-2 and TRBV6-3, could not be distinguished by the 87-base-pair reads and were therefore excluded. Because counts were too low, seventeen rarely observed V segments, including chromosome 9 orphons, were excluded from the earlier analysis of around 640 of the donors. Linkage disequilibrium might explain the correlated functional status among segregating V segments, but an unknown experimental factor could not be excluded. According to a later analysis, parvovirus B19, influenza, CMV and Epstein-Barr virus appeared linked to several top co-occurrence clusters. A further reported finding was that TCR beta sequences accurately predicted the HLA-A and HLA-B alleles for most subjects in the first cohort. A total of 164 TCR beta chains were listed by the study as associated with cytomegalovirus. Broadly in line with IMGT annotations, most TCR beta V segments showed up in productive rearrangements about 90% or about 30% of the time in an earlier analysis of around 550 of the donors. Because HLA typing was unavailable for some donors at each locus, only the typed subset was used in association tests. CMV serostatus was the only immune exposure information available for the cohort. Presence/absence analyses assumed roughly uniform sequencing depth across donors, an assumption that may not hold. Compared with equally common non-associated chains, HLA-associated TCR beta chains in a later analysis were more clonally expanded and had lower generation probabilities. In a later genetic analysis, a missense DCLRE1C variant was associated with V-gene and J-gene trimming of TCR beta chains, and the association was replicated in an independent cohort. This cohort had only TCR beta chains sequenced, and the lack of alpha or paired-chain data limited which features could be detected. While some public TCRs were present in many individuals, most TCR sequences turned up only very rarely across donors. The authors suggested that the approach could potentially be generalized to other disease states and immunological phenotypes. In vitro tests confirmed that a few of the cytomegalovirus-associated TCR beta chains recognize cytomegalovirus antigens. The classifier was reported to diagnose cytomegalovirus status with high specificity and sensitivity in both the original cohort and the validation cohort. A cluster of highly shared sequence variants was judged likely to represent a technical artifact of the sequencing pipeline.

In total, 600 or so healthy bone marrow donors made up the cohort. At the time of sampling, every cohort member was nominally healthy, though immune exposures that went unrecorded were likely present. The donor was CMV seronegative and belonged to the group of more than 300 seronegative cohort members. A peripheral blood sample was provided by each donor, and peripheral blood mononuclear cells were used for TCR beta sequencing. Genomic DNA was extracted from the blood cell samples with the Qiagen DNeasy Blood Extraction Kit. From the germline V gene, CDR1 is SGHRS and CDR2 is YFSETQ. V ends up 5 bases short and J 1 base short, with an unmatched junction base count of 7. The CDR3 contains 15 residues, cysteine and phenylalanine counted. Only the CDR3 portion is preserved as DNA: 45 bases, with reading frame beginning at the first base. Preparation of the library involved the immunoSEQ multiplex PCR assay. For the multiplex PCR, a mixture combining 60 forward primers for TCR Vbeta segments and 13 reverse primers for TCR Jbeta segments was used. The CDR3 region of rearranged TCR beta genes was amplified from genomic DNA with a multiplex PCR assay. Amplified TCR beta libraries were sequenced as 87-base-pair reads on the Illumina HiSeq System. The published analysis was carried out like this. A later analysis counted tens of millions of unique TCR beta chains across the 666 repertoires, and some 11 million of these chains were shared by at least two donors. Raw reads were error-corrected and collapsed into unique sequences by a nearest-neighbor algorithm in which closely related sequences were merged to remove PCR and sequencing errors. To assign V, D and J gene segments, CDR3 sequences were aligned to IMGT reference sequences. For a sequence to be retained, at least a six-nucleotide match to both a V gene segment and a J gene segment was required. Rearrangements were called productive when the CDR3 lacked stop codons and stayed in frame with V and J; all others were non-productive. Following IMGT convention, CDR3 was defined as the stretch from the second conserved V-encoded cysteine to the conserved J-encoded phenylalanine. The earlier analysis of about 620 of the donors excluded sequences that lacked an unambiguous match to a single V gene segment. An earlier analysis of around 600 of the donors classified V segments as functional when productive rearrangements were above 56.7% and as segregating when the standard deviation between donors was above 5%. To diagnose cytomegalovirus status from the catalog of TCR beta chain sequences, a statistical classification framework was built. V and J gene assignment, in a later analysis, came from comparing TCR nucleotide sequences with IMGT/GENE-DB human TR gene sequences. In a later analysis, CDR3 sequences and most-parsimonious VDJ recombination scenarios were assigned using the TCRdist pipeline. In a later analysis, every TCR beta chain was defined by the combination of its CDR3 amino acid sequence and its V-gene family, and reads without a unique V-gene family were dropped. As a way to deal with suspected cross-contamination and a sequencing artifact, a later analysis dropped approximately 590 nucleotide sequences that were highly shared and had low generation probability. In a later analysis, a clonal expansion index was calculated for each public chain from normalized within-repertoire ranks of inferred template counts. A later analysis computed generation probabilities with a VDJ recombination model fitted to out-of-frame rearrangements, and checked the results against IGoR. Hypergeometric tests were used in a later analysis to score TCR-TCR, TCR-HLA and TCR-CMV co-occurrence, with a repertoire-size bias correction applied to the TCR pairs. False discovery rates were estimated in a later analysis by permuting HLA or CMV assignments 20 times. A later analysis grouped co-occurring TCRs with DBSCAN, adding TCRdist sequence similarity when clustering within HLA-allele-positive subsets. Repertoires with fewer than 30,000 or more than 120,000 public chains, plus five repertoires with anomalous nucleotide sharing, were excluded from co-occurrence clustering. In TCRdb, the immuneACCESS table is reduced to in-frame sequences with V and J assigned. These tables do not hold every clone; where another copy was compared, an unresolved V gene accounts for under half, and the others remain unexplained. V, J and clone size were drawn from that table, and D and trimming were deduced from the DNA. The sample includes some 150,000 clones, with approximately 88% observed a single time. The ten top clones hold 0.65% to 0.9% of the sample.

On this clone: This receptor's antigen is unknown. Nothing much larger sits one base from this clone, and base qualities are not available.

Sequenced sample: PBMCs. The chain is encoded by TRBV5-1 joined to TRBJ2-7; TRBD1 agrees with 9 junctional bases. The TCR originated in a woman in her 30s in good health and CMV-seronegative. The nucleotide sequence reads as follows: TGCGCCAGCAGTGTACCGGGACAGGGATCCTACGAGCAGTACTTC. The encoded protein is CASSVPGQGSYEQYF.